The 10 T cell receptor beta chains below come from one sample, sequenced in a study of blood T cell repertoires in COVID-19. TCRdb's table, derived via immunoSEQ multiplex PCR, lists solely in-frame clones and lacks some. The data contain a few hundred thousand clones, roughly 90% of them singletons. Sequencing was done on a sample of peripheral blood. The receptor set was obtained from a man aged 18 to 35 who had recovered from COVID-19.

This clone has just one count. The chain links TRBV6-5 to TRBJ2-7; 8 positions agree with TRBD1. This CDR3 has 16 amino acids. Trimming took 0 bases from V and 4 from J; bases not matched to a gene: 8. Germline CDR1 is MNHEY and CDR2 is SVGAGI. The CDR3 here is CASSYSGTGYSYEQYF. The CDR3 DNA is TGTGCCAGCAGTTACTCGGGGACAGGCTATTCTTACGAGCAGTACTTC.

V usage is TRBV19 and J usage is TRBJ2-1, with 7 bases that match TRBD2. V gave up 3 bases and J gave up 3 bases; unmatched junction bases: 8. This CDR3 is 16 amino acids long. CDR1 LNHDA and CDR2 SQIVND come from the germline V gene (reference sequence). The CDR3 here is CASSIRGGGVYNEQFF. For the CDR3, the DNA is TGTGCCAGTAGTATTCGTGGGGGGGGAGTCTACAATGAGCAGTTCTTC.

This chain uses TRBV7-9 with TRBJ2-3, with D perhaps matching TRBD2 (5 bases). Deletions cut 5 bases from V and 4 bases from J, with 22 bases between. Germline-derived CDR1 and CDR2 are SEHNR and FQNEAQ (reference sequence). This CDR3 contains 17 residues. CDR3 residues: CASSPRQLGGLADTQYF. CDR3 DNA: TGTGCCAGCAGCCCCCGCCAATTGGGCGGGCTTGCAGATACGCAGTATTTT. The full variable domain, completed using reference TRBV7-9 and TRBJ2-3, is DTGVSQNPRHKITKRGQNVTFRCDPISEHNRLYWYRQTLGQGPEFLTYFQNEAQLEKSRLLSDRFSAERPKGSFSTLEIQRTEQGDSAMYLCASSPRQLGGLADTQYFGPGTRLTVL.

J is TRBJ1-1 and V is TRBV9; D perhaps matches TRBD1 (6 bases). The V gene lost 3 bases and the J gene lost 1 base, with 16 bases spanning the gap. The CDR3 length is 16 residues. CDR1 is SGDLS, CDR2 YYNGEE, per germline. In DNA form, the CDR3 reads TGTGCCAGCAGCGAGCCACCGGGACAAGAGAACACTGAAGCTTTCTTT. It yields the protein CASSEPPGQENTEAFF.

CDR3 nucleotide sequence: TGTGCCAGCAGCTTAGCTACCCTTGAAGCTTTCTTT. Translating gives CASSLATLEAFF. The chain joins TRBV13 to TRBJ1-1, with D unclear. This CDR3 spans 12 amino acids. V lost 1 base, J lost 7 bases, and 7 bases lay in between. Per germline, CDR1 PRHDT and CDR2 FYEKMQ (reference sequence).

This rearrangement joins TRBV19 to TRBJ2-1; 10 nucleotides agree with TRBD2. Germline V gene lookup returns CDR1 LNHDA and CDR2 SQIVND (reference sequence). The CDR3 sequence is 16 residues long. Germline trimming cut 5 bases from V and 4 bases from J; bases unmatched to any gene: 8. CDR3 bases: TGTGCCAGTAGTGCCTCCCCTAGCGGGGGTTACAATGAGCAGTTCTTC. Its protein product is CASSASPSGGYNEQFF.

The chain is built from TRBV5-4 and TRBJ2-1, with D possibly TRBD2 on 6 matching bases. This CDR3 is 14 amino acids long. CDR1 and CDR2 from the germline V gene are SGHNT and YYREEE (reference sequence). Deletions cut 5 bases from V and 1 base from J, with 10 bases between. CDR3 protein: CASRQEGSYNEQFF. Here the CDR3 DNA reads TGTGCCAGCAGACAGGAGGGGTCCTACAATGAGCAGTTCTTC.

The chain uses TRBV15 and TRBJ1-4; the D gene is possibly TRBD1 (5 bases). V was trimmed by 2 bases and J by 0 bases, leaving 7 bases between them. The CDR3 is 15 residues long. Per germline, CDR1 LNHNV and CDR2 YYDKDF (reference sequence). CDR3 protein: CATSRIGATNEKLFF. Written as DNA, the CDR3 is TGTGCCACCAGCAGAATAGGGGCAACTAATGAAAAACTGTTTTTT.

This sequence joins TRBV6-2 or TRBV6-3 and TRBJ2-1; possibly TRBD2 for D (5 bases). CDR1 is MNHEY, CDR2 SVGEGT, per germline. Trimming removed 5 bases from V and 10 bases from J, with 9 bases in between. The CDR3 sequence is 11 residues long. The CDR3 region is CASSQTGEQFF. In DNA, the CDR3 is TGTGCCAGCAGTCAAACGGGGGAGCAGTTCTTC.

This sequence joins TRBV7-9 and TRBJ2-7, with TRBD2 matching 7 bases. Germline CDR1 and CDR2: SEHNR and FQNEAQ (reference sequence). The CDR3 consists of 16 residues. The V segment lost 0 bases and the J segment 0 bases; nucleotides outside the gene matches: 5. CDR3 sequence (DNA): TGTGCCAGCAGCTTAGCGGGGGAGGGACCCTCCTACGAGCAGTACTTC. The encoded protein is CASSLAGEGPSYEQYF.